The 29 T cell receptor beta chains presented below share a single source sample, sequenced in a study of immune evolution from preneoplasia to lung adenocarcinoma (dated by TCRdb to the early 2020s). The library was generated by the immunoSEQ multiplex PCR assay. TCRdb stores this immuneACCESS table with in-frame sequences only. Part of the clones is absent; in the studies checked, under half of the shortfall reflects unresolved V genes, and no reason is known for the rest. The sample has approximately 4,500 clones on record, around 90% of them singletons. The ten most abundant clones make up about 3.7% of the sample. The sample comprised FFPE invasive lung adenocarcinoma tissue. The cell subset or site label, read with the paper, signifies: frankly invasive lung adenocarcinoma (ADC). These receptors were taken from a person aged 50-59 years with lung adenocarcinoma.

The chain uses TRBV2 and TRBJ2-1; D may be TRBD1 (6 bases). The CDR3 has 14 residues. CDR1 is SNHLY and CDR2 is FYNNEI in the germline V gene. Trimming stripped 3 bases from V and 11 bases from J, with 17 bases between. The CDR3 nucleotides read TGTGCCAGCAGTGAGACAGGTTACACCCTGAAGCAGTTCTTC. Its translation is CASSETGYTLKQFF.

This chain connects TRBV30 to TRBJ1-3; 10 bases map to TRBD1. With 3 bases clipped from V and 3 bases from J, the junction kept 14 bases outside the gene matches. This CDR3 has 18 residues. Germline CDR1 is GTSNPN and CDR2 is SVGIG (reference sequence). In DNA, the CDR3 is TGTGCCTGGAGGCCACTCGTAAGGGACAGGGGTAATGGAAACACCATATATTTT. The encoded protein is CAWRPLVRDRGNGNTIYF.

The chain combines TRBV18 with TRBJ2-7; possibly TRBD1 for D (6 bases). V was trimmed by 3 bases and J by 6 bases, leaving 12 bases between them. The CDR3 contains 13 residues. The germline CDR1 and CDR2 sequences are KGHSH and LQKENI. The DNA for the CDR3 is TGTGCCAGCTCACCCAAACAGGGACGCGAGCAGTACTTC. It is translated as CASSPKQGREQYF.

V is TRBV19 and J is TRBJ2-3; D possibly matches TRBD1 or TRBD2 (6 bases each). The CDR3 contains 15 residues. Germline assignment: CDR1 LNHDA and CDR2 SQIVND (reference sequence). V lost 5 bases and J 3 bases, leaving 15 bases between the germline ends. The CDR3 reads CASSVGGVYTDTQYF. In nucleotides, the CDR3 is TGTGCCAGTAGTGTCGGGGGCGTTTATACAGATACGCAGTATTTT.

This rearrangement joins TRBV25-1 to TRBJ1-4; D not resolved. The length of the CDR3 is 13 residues. The V gene lost 7 bases and the J gene lost 6 bases, with 12 bases spanning the gap. Germline values: CDR1 MGHDK, CDR2 SYGVNS. In nucleotides, the CDR3 is TGTGCCAGCAAGTATGGGTCGGATGAAAAACTGTTTTTT. Translated: CASKYGSDEKLFF.

The chain recombines TRBV30 with TRBJ2-7; possibly TRBD1 for D (6 bases). V lost 6 bases and J lost 5, with 17 bases in between. Germline V gene sequence: CDR1 GTSNPN, CDR2 SVGIG (reference sequence). The CDR3 contains 13 residues. This CDR3 is CACTQGQGDEQYF. DNA for the CDR3: TGTGCCTGCACTCAGGGGCAGGGCGACGAGCAGTACTTC.

This chain's CDR3 is CAWSRQYEQYF. The CDR3 DNA reads TGTGCCTGGAGTAGACAGTACGAGCAGTACTTC. This chain connects TRBV30 to TRBJ2-7; D may be TRBD1 (5 bases). Germline CDR1 GTSNPN, CDR2 SVGIG (reference sequence). The CDR3 is 11 residues long. The ends were cut back, 2 bases at V and 4 bases at J, with 6 bases in the middle. Full variable domain (outside the CDR3, taken from reference TRBV30 and TRBJ2-7): SQTIHQWPATLVQPVGSPLSLECTVEGTSNPNLYWYRQAAGRGLQLLFYSVGIGQISSEVPQNLSASRPQDRQFILSSKKLLLSDSGFYLCAWSRQYEQYFGPGTRLTVT.

J is TRBJ2-2 and V is TRBV4-1; no reliable D call. V was pared by 5 bases and J by 7 bases, with 5 bases between. The germline V gene has CDR1 MGHRA and CDR2 YSYEKL. This CDR3 comprises 11 residues. The CDR3 here is CASSSGGELFF. The CDR3 DNA follows: TGCGCCAGCAGCTCCGGCGGGGAGCTGTTTTTT.

The chain's CDR3 is CASSLGTAFSGANVLTF. In nucleotides, the CDR3 is TGTGCCAGCAGCTTAGGGACAGCCTTTTCTGGGGCCAACGTCCTGACTTTC. This sequence joins TRBV5-4 and TRBJ2-6; 7 nucleotides agree with TRBD1. The CDR3 runs to 17 residues. Per the germline V gene, CDR1 is SGHNT and CDR2 is YYREEE (reference sequence). The J segment lost 1 base and the V segment lost 2 bases, leaving 6 bases of the junction unmatched.

The V and J genes are TRBV6-1 and TRBJ1-5, with 8 nucleotides matching TRBD1. Germline CDR1 MNHNS, CDR2 SASEGT. The V and J ends lost 4 bases and 4 bases, in that order; junction bases with no gene match: 9. The CDR3 runs to 16 residues. CDR3 bases: TGTGCCAGCAGTGCCGAGACAGGGGCGGGGAATCAGCCCCAGCATTTT. Translation gives CASSAETGAGNQPQHF.

The V gene is TRBV5-4, the J gene TRBJ2-5, with D uncertain. CDR1 SGHNT and CDR2 YYREEE come from the germline V gene (reference sequence). The CDR3 loop spans 13 amino acids. The V gene lost 1 base and the J gene lost 3 bases, with 7 bases spanning the gap. The CDR3 protein is CASSLIGKETQYF. The CDR3 nucleotides are TGTGCCAGCAGCTTGATTGGGAAAGAGACCCAGTACTTC.

This chain uses TRBV30 with TRBJ1-3; D ambiguous. This CDR3 has 12 residues. Trimming left V 0 bases short and J 6 bases short, with 6 bases between. Looked up from germline, CDR1 is GTSNPN and CDR2 is SVGIG (reference sequence). The CDR3 nucleotides read TGTGCCTGGAGTGTTTCCATAAACACCATATATTTT. It translates to CAWSVSINTIYF.

V gene TRBV4-1 combines with J gene TRBJ2-3; 10 positions agree with TRBD1. Per the germline V gene, CDR1 is MGHRA and CDR2 is YSYEKL. V dropped 2 bases and J dropped 3; count of bases not matched to a gene: 11. The CDR3 spans 18 residues. The CDR3 protein is CASSQKGQGTFLTDTQYF. In DNA form, the CDR3 reads TGCGCCAGCAGCCAAAAGGGACAGGGGACATTTCTTACAGATACGCAGTATTTT.

The rearrangement links TRBV30 to TRBJ2-2; D remains ambiguous. The V gene's germline CDR1 is GTSNPN and CDR2 SVGIG (reference sequence). The CDR3 consists of 12 residues. Trimming removed 2 bases from V and 6 bases from J, with 7 bases in between. The CDR3 loop reads CAWSRVAGELFF. As DNA, the CDR3 is TGTGCCTGGAGTAGGGTTGCCGGGGAGCTGTTTTTT.

V usage is TRBV30 and J usage is TRBJ2-1; the match to TRBD2 covers 7 bases. J was trimmed by 10 bases and V by 2 bases; bases with no gene match: 5. The germline V gene has CDR1 GTSNPN and CDR2 SVGIG (reference sequence). The CDR3 covers 12 residues. The CDR3 is CAWSTTSAEQFF. The CDR3 nucleotides are TGTGCCTGGAGTACCACTAGCGCGGAGCAGTTCTTC.

The chain couples TRBV28 to TRBJ2-7; 7 bases agree with TRBD2. Looked up from germline, CDR1 is MDHEN and CDR2 is SYDVKM. This CDR3 spans 12 amino acids. Trimming took 5 bases from V and 10 from J; bases not matched to a gene: 8. CDR3: CASSLGGNIQYF. DNA of the CDR3: TGTGCCAGCAGTCTGGGAGGGAATATTCAGTACTTC.

This clone was seen once. V gene TRBV6-5 combines with J gene TRBJ1-1, with D hard to call. The CDR3 is 14 residues long. Germline V gene lookup returns CDR1 MNHEY and CDR2 SVGAGI. V was trimmed by 5 bases and J by 8 bases, leaving 18 bases between them. The CDR3 loop reads CASSPPASGKEAFF. The CDR3 DNA reads TGTGCCAGCAGTCCGCCCGCGTCGGGGAAGGAAGCTTTCTTT.

The chain has TRBV20-1 and TRBJ1-2, with D possibly TRBD1 on 5 matching bases. From germline, CDR1 is DFQATT and CDR2 SNEGSKA (reference sequence). The CDR3 totals 11 residues. The CDR3 loop reads CSVTVNYGYTF. The CDR3, as DNA: TGCAGCGTGACAGTTAACTATGGCTACACCTTC.

The chain uses TRBV30 and TRBJ1-2; possible D gene TRBD1, 6 bases. In germline, CDR1 is GTSNPN, CDR2 SVGIG (reference sequence). The CDR3 is 13 residues long. The V gene lost 0 bases and the J gene lost 7 bases, with 12 bases spanning the gap. For the CDR3, the DNA is TGTGCCTGGAGTGTGGGGGCCCTTAGTGGCTACACCTTC. Its translation is CAWSVGALSGYTF. Filled out from reference TRBV30 and TRBJ1-2, the complete variable domain reads SQTIHQWPATLVQPVGSPLSLECTVEGTSNPNLYWYRQAAGRGLQLLFYSVGIGQISSEVPQNLSASRPQDRQFILSSKKLLLSDSGFYLCAWSVGALSGYTFGSGTRLTVV.

The chain is built from TRBV29-1 and TRBJ2-7, with 8 nucleotides matching TRBD2. Germline V CDR1 and CDR2: SQVTM, ANQGSEA. This CDR3 is 14 amino acids long. V gave up 6 bases and J gave up 5 bases; unmatched junction bases: 12. The CDR3 spells CSVSKSGGKDEQYF. Written as DNA, the CDR3 is TGCAGCGTCTCGAAGTCGGGGGGGAAGGACGAGCAGTACTTC.

The CDR3: CASSERTGWEAGYTF. The CDR3 DNA reads as TGTGCCAGCAGTGAACGGACAGGGTGGGAGGCTGGCTACACCTTC. This chain uses TRBV6-1 with TRBJ1-2; 8 bases match TRBD1. V lost 2 bases to trimming and J lost 7 bases; unmatched junction nucleotides: 9. The CDR3 covers 15 residues. Germline V gene lookup returns CDR1 MNHNS and CDR2 SASEGT.

Only a few counts were recorded for this clone. The chain links TRBV5-4 to TRBJ2-7, with D possibly matching TRBD1 (5 bases). There are 13 residues in the CDR3. CDR1 SGHNT and CDR2 YYREEE come from the germline V gene (reference sequence). V shed 0 bases and J shed 7 bases, with 11 bases lying between them. In nucleotides, the CDR3 is TGTGCCAGCAGCTTGGCGGTTCAGGGTGAGCAGTACTTC. Amino acid sequence: CASSLAVQGEQYF.

V gene TRBV4-1 combines with J gene TRBJ2-7; TRBD2 is a possible D gene (6 bases). The germline gives CDR1 MGHRA, CDR2 YSYEKL. This CDR3 is 17 amino acids long. V lost 1 base and J lost 1, with 17 bases in between. The CDR3 spells CASSQGLRDQYSYEQYF. The CDR3 nucleotides read TGCGCCAGCAGCCAAGGCTTGCGGGACCAGTATTCCTACGAGCAGTACTTC.

This chain connects TRBV11-3 to TRBJ2-1; D possibly corresponds to TRBD2 (5 bases). Germline values: CDR1 SGHNT, CDR2 YENEEA. Trimming shortened V by 0 bases and J by 11 bases, and 14 bases separated the two germline ends. CDR3 size: 14 residues. CDR3 sequence: CASSLDRSSPKQFF. The DNA of the CDR3 is TGTGCCAGCAGCTTAGATCGGTCTAGCCCTAAGCAGTTCTTC.

The V gene is TRBV27, the J gene TRBJ2-7, with 7 bases that match TRBD2. The germline CDR1 and CDR2 sequences are MNHEY and SMNVEV (reference sequence). This CDR3 contains 15 residues. Losses at the gene ends were 3 bases for V and 2 bases for J; bases not matched to a gene: 7. The CDR3 loop is CASSLRLGLTYEQYF. The CDR3 DNA is TGTGCCAGCAGTTTGCGTCTGGGACTAACCTACGAGCAGTACTTC.

A word on this clone: Other DNA sequences in this sample translate to the same CDR3. The chain joins TRBV25-1 to TRBJ1-2, with D hard to call. Germline CDR1 and CDR2: MGHDK and SYGVNS. The ends were cut back, 5 bases at V and 2 bases at J, with 9 bases in the middle. This CDR3 has 13 amino acids. CDR3 DNA: TGTGCCAGCAGTCCCGGCTCCAACTATGGCTACACCTTC. Translated, it gives CASSPGSNYGYTF.

The chain is built from TRBV29-1 and TRBJ2-7; TRBD2 matches 8 bases. This CDR3 contains 15 residues. Per the germline V gene, CDR1 is SQVTM and CDR2 is ANQGSEA. V lost 4 bases, J lost 2 bases, and 10 bases stayed unmatched. The CDR3 loop reads CSVVIPERGTYEQYF. CDR3 nucleotide sequence: TGCAGCGTTGTAATTCCGGAGCGGGGGACCTACGAGCAGTACTTC.

Only one count was recorded for this clone. The genes are TRBV15 and TRBJ1-1; 9 bases line up with TRBD1. The CDR3 runs 15 residues. With 5 bases clipped from V and 5 bases from J, the junction kept 9 bases outside the gene matches. Germline V lookup: CDR1 LNHNV, CDR2 YYDKDF (reference sequence). The CDR3 DNA reads as TGTGCCACCAGCGGCGACAGGGGGGCAAATACTGAAGCTTTCTTT. Its protein product is CATSGDRGANTEAFF.

The gene calls are TRBV28 and TRBJ2-3; perhaps TRBD1 as D (5 bases). Germline CDR1 is MDHEN and CDR2 is SYDVKM. The CDR3 covers 16 residues. Deletions cut 0 bases from V and 8 bases from J, with 18 bases between. CDR3 nucleotide sequence: TGTGCCAGCAGTTTATGGGGGCGGAAAAGCGTCGGTACGCAGTATTTT. Amino acids: CASSLWGRKSVGTQYF.